This TCR beta chain was retrieved from a study of OX40 agonist ivuxolimab in advanced cancers. Study-wide context: Eligibility rules accepted prior anti-PD-1, anti-PD-L1 or anti-CTLA-4 therapy, and around 43% had some. Points from the study as a whole: CD8+ T cells averaged more expanded clones than CD4+.

A remark on this clone: Its specificity is not known.

This CDR3 spans 14 amino acids. Between the trimmed V and J ends, which lost 3 bases and 8 bases, there was a span of 11 bases. Germline V gene lookup returns CDR1 SGHDN and CDR2 FVKESK. Profiled with immunoSEQ multiplex PCR; TCRdb holds only in-frame clones, not every one. The sample lists 80,000 or so clones; approximately 84% were seen once. The clonotype comes from an adult with an advanced solid tumor such as melanoma, head and neck, liver or kidney cancer. The chain is built from TRBV14 and TRBJ1-6, with D maybe TRBD1 (5 bases). The input for sequencing was CD4+ or CD8+ T cells sorted from blood, taken in a trial of the OX40 agonist ivuxolimab. CDR3 DNA sequence: TGTGCCAGCAGCCAGGGCAGGGAGTATTCACCCCTCCACTTT. As protein: CASSQGREYSPLHF. The full variable domain, its missing parts supplied by reference TRBV14 and TRBJ1-6, is EAGVTQFPSHSVIEKGQTVTLRCDPISGHDNLYWYRRVMGKEIKFLLHFVKESKQDESGMPNNRFLAERTGGTYSTLKVQPAELEDSGVYFCASSQGREYSPLHFGNGTRLTVT.